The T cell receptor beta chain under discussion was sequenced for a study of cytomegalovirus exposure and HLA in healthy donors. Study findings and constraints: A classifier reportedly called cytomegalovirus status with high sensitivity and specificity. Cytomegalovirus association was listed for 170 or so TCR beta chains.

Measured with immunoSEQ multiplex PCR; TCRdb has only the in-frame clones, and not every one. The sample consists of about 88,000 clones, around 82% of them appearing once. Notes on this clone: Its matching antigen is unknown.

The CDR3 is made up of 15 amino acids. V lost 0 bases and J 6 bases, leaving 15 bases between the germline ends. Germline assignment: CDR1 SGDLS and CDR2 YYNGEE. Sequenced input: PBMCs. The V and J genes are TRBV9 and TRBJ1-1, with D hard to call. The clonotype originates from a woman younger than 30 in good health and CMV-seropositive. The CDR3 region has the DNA TGTGCCAGCAGCGTAGGACCCCGCGAAGCGCCTGAAGCTTTCTTT. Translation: CASSVGPREAPEAFF.